The next 12 T cell receptor beta chains were all read from a single sample in a study of T cells in Graves' hyperthyroidism and ophthalmopathy. RNA transcripts provided the source from which TCR beta CDR3 regions were amplified. The HTBI primer set was used in a first-round RT-PCR of the TCR CDR3. MiXCR was run by TCRdb on the multiplex PCR reads, yielding one entry per CDR3 protein. The sample lists over 650,000 distinct CDR3 sequences, 45% occurring once. Source material: peripheral blood or thyroid tissue (not recorded which). The receptors here all came from an adult man with Graves' disease, either hyperthyroidism or ophthalmopathy (not recorded which).

The J gene is TRBJ1-2, the V gene TRBV5-1; 7 bases fit TRBD1. After removal of 0 bases from V and 4 bases from J, the junction contained 9 bases not matched to a gene. CDR1 and CDR2 (germline): SGHRS, YFSETQ. This CDR3 is built from 16 residues. CDR3 sequence reads: CASSLGGQALSYGYTF. The DNA for the CDR3 is TGCGCCAGCAGCTTGGGTGGACAGGCTCTGAGCTATGGCTACACCTTC.

The V and J genes are TRBV2 and TRBJ1-2; the D is unclear. Per germline, CDR1 SNHLY and CDR2 FYNNEI. This CDR3 region has 13 residues. The V end was cut by 5 bases, the J end by 8 bases, with 15 bases between. CDR3 sequence: CASSYSTLGGYTF. As DNA, the CDR3 is TGTGCCAGCAGTTATTCCACCCTGGGGGGCTACACCTTC. Full variable domain (missing parts from reference TRBV2 and TRBJ1-2): EPEVTQTPSHQVTQMGQEVILRCVPISNHLYFYWYRQILGQKVEFLVSFYNNEISEKSEIFDDQFSVERPDGSNFTLKIRSTKLEDSAMYFCASSYSTLGGYTFGSGTRLTVV.

This clonotype has a count of ten or more. The chain combines TRBV15 with TRBJ1-5, with 8 bases lining up with TRBD1. CDR1 and CDR2 from the germline V gene are LNHNV and YYDKDF (reference sequence). This CDR3 spans 16 amino acids. Trimming at V came to 0 bases and at J to 6 bases, leaving 7 bases not matched to a gene. In DNA form, the CDR3 reads TGTGCCACCAGCAGAGATTTACAGGGGGTCGGTCAGCCCCAGCATTTT. This codes for CATSRDLQGVGQPQHF.

This clonotype was detected ten times or more. The chain uses TRBV7-9 and TRBJ1-1, with D maybe TRBD1 (5 bases). CDR1 is SEHNR, CDR2 FQNEAQ, per germline (reference sequence). This CDR3 region has 14 residues. The V end was cut by 0 bases, the J end by 1 base, with 6 bases between. The DNA for the CDR3 is TGTGCCAGCAGCTTAGCCCAGGGGAACACTGAAGCTTTCTTT. This sequence encodes CASSLAQGNTEAFF. Full variable domain (missing parts from reference TRBV7-9 and TRBJ1-1): DTGVSQNPRHKITKRGQNVTFRCDPISEHNRLYWYRQTLGQGPEFLTYFQNEAQLEKSRLLSDRFSAERPKGSFSTLEIQRTEQGDSAMYLCASSLAQGNTEAFFGQGTRLTVV.

The chain links TRBV10-3 to TRBJ1-5, with TRBD1 matching 8 bases. After removal of 11 bases from V and 2 bases from J, the junction contained 5 bases not matched to a gene. Germline-derived CDR1 and CDR2 are ENHRY and SYGVKD. The CDR3 has 13 amino acids. The DNA of the CDR3 is TGTGCCGCCGCACAGGGGGGCAATCAGCCCCAGCATTTT. Its translation: CAAAQGGNQPQHF.

On this clonotype: A much larger clone lies one base from this, so it may be a read error. This CDR3 is CASTTSQTEAFF. The CDR3 DNA follows: TGTGCCAGCACAACATCACAGACTGAAGCTTTCTTT. This chain joins TRBV7-9 and TRBJ1-1; D is unclear. Germline V gives CDR1 SEHNR, CDR2 FQNEAQ (reference sequence). This CDR3 has 12 amino acids. The V end was cut by 7 bases, the J end by 5 bases, with 11 bases between.

This clonotype has just a few counts. This rearrangement joins TRBV20-1 to TRBJ2-6; D perhaps matches TRBD1 (6 bases). CDR1 and CDR2 from the germline V gene are DFQATT and SNEGSKA (reference sequence). This CDR3 is built from 16 residues. V was shortened by 2 bases and J by 0 bases, with 11 bases between the two germline ends. DNA for the CDR3: TGCAGTGCTAGACAGGGGTTCCGCTCTGGGGCCAACGTCCTGACTTTC. Its protein product is CSARQGFRSGANVLTF.

The chain uses TRBV7-9 and TRBJ2-5; D gene unclear. V was clipped by 2 bases and J by 1 base, with 11 bases between them. This CDR3 is built from 15 residues. From germline, CDR1 is SEHNR and CDR2 FQNEAQ (reference sequence). CDR3 in DNA: TGTGCCAGCAGCTTAAGTTACGGGTCCCAAGAGACCCAGTACTTC. Protein sequence: CASSLSYGSQETQYF.

The chain uses TRBV6-6 and TRBJ1-2, with 8 bases that match TRBD1. The CDR3 loop spans 17 amino acids. J lost 5 bases, V lost 2 bases, and 13 bases had no gene match. The germline gives CDR1 MNHNY, CDR2 SVGAGI (reference sequence). CDR3 sequence reads: CASSYQRTGFDRYGYTF. As DNA, the CDR3 is TGTGCCAGCAGTTACCAGCGGACAGGGTTTGATCGTTATGGCTACACCTTC.

This clonotype has just a few counts. The V gene is TRBV20-1, the J gene TRBJ1-5; TRBD1 agrees at 11 bases. The CDR3 totals 16 residues. Germline V lookup: CDR1 DFQATT, CDR2 SNEGSKA (reference sequence). V was clipped by 3 bases and J by 4 bases; unmatched bases: 8. As DNA, the CDR3 is TGCAGTGCTAGTAGGGGACAGGGGGTATCGAATCAGCCCCAGCATTTT. Translated, it gives CSASRGQGVSNQPQHF.

The chain carries TRBV20-1 and TRBJ2-7, with a weak D call TRBD2 (6 bases). V lost 5 bases and J lost 3, with 17 bases in between. The CDR3 covers 14 residues. Per the germline V gene, CDR1 is DFQATT and CDR2 is SNEGSKA (reference sequence). CDR3 in amino acids: CSAEVPRRDYEQYF. The CDR3, as DNA: TGCAGTGCTGAGGTGCCTAGGCGGGACTACGAGCAGTACTTC.

The V gene is TRBV19, the J gene TRBJ1-5, with unresolved D. V lost 2 bases and J 0 bases, leaving 8 bases between the germline ends. This CDR3 has 15 amino acids. Germline V CDR1 and CDR2: LNHDA, SQIVND (reference sequence). The CDR3 bases are TGTGCCAGTAGTATACATGGATTTAGCAATCAGCCCCAGCATTTT. Translated, it gives CASSIHGFSNQPQHF. Complete variable domain (other parts from reference TRBV19 and TRBJ1-5): DGGITQSPKYLFRKEGQNVTLSCEQNLNHDAMYWYRQDPGQGLRLIYYSQIVNDFQKGDIAEGYSVSREKKESFPLTVTSAQKNPTAFYLCASSIHGFSNQPQHFGDGTRLSIL.